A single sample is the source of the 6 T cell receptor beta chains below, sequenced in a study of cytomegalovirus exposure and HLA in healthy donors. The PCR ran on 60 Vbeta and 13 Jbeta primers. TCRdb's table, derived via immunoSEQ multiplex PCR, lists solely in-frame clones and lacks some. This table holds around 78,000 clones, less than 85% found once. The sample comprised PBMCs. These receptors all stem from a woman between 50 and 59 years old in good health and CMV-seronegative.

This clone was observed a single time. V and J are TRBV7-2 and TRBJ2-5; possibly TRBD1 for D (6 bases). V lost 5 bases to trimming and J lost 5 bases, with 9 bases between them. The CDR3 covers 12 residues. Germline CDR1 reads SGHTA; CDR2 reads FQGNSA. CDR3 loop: CASSQRGETQYF. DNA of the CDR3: TGTGCCAGCAGCCAGAGGGGGGAGACCCAGTACTTC.

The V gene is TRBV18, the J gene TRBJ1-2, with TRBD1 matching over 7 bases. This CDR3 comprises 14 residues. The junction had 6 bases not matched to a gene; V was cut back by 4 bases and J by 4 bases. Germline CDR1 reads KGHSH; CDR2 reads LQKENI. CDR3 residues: CASSLGQKSYGYTF. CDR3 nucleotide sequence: TGTGCCAGCTCACTGGGACAGAAATCCTATGGCTACACCTTC.

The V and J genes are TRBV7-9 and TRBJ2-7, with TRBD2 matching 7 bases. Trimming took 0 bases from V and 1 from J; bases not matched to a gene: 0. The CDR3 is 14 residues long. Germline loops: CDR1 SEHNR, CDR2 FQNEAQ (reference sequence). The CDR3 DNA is TGTGCCAGCAGCTTAGCGGGAGGGTCCTACGAGCAGTACTTC. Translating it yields CASSLAGGSYEQYF.

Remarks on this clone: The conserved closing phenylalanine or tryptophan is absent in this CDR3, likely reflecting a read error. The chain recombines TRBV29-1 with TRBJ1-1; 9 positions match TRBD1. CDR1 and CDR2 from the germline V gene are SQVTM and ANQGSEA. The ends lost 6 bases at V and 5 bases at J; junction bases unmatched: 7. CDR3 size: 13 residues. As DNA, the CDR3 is TGCAGCGTAGCGGACAGGGGTTGGACTGAAGCTTTCTCT. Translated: CSVADRGWTEAFS.

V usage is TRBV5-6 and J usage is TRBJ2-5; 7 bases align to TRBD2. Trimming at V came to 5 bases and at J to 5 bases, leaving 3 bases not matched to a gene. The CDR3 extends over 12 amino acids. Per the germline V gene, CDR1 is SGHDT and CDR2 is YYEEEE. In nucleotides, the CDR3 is TGTGCCAGCAGAGCGGGAACTGAGACCCAGTACTTC. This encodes CASRAGTETQYF.

The CDR3 sequence: CASSLELFEQFF. Written as DNA, the CDR3 is TGTGCCAGCAGCTTGGAGCTCTTTGAGCAGTTCTTC. This chain links TRBV5-8 with TRBJ2-1; no clear D gene. Trimming took 0 bases from V and 9 from J, leaving 7 bases between them. Looked up from germline, CDR1 is SGHTS and CDR2 is YDEGEE. The CDR3 consists of 12 residues.